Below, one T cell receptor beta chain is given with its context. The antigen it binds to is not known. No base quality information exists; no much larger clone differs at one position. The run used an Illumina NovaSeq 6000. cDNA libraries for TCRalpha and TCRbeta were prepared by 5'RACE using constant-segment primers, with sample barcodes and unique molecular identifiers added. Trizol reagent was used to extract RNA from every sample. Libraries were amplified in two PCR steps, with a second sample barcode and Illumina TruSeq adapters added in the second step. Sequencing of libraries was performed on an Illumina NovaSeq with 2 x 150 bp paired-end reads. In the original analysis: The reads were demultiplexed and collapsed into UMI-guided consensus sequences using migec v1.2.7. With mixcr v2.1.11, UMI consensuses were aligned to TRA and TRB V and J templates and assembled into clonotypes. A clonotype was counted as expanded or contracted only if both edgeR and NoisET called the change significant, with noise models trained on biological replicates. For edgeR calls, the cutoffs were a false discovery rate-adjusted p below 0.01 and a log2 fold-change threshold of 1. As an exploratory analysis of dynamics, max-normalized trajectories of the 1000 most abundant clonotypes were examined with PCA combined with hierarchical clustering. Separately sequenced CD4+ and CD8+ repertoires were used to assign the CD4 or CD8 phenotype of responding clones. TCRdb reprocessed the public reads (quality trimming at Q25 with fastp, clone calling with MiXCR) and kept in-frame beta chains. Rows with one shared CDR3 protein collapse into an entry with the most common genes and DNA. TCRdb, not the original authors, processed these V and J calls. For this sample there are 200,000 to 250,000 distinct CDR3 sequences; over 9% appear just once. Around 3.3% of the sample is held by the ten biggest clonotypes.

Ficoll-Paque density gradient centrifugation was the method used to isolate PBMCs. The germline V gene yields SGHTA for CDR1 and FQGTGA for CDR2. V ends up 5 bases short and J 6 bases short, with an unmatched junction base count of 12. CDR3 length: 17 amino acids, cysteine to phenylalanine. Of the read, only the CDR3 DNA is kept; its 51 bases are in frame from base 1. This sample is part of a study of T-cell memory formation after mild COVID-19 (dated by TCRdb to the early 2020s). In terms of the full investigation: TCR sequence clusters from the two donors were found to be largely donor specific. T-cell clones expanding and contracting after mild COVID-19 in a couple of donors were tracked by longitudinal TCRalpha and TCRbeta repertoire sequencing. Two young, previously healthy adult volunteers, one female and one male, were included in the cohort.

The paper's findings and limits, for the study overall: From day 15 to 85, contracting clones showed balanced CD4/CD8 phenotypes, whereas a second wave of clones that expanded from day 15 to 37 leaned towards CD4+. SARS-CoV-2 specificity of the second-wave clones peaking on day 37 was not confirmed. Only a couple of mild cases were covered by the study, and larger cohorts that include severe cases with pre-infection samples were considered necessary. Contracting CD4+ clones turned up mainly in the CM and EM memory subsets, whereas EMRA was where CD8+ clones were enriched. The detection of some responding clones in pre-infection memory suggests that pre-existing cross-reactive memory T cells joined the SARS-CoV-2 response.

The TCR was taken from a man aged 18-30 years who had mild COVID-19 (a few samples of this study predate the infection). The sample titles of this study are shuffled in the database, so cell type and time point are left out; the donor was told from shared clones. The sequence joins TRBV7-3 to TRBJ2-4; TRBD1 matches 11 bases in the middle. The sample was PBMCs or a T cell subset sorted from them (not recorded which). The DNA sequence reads TGTGCCAGCAGCCACGCCCCGGGACAGGGGGTCACAAACATTCAGTACTTC. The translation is CASSHAPGQGVTNIQYF.